Reported below is one TCR beta chain. Repertoires were generated with immunoSEQ multiplex PCR, while TCRdb's copy carries only in-frame clones and drops some. The sample lists roughly 70,000 clones, about 85% occurring once. This CDR3 has 13 amino acids. The V segment lost 5 bases and the J segment 4 bases; nucleotides outside the gene matches: 3. The V gene's germline CDR1 is MNHEY and CDR2 SVGAGI. The data were obtained in a study of OX40 agonist ivuxolimab in advanced cancers. The source was CD4+ or CD8+ T cells sorted from blood, collected in a trial of the OX40 agonist ivuxolimab. This TCR came from an adult with an advanced solid tumor such as melanoma, head and neck, liver or kidney cancer. The gene calls are TRBV6-5 and TRBJ1-2, with 8 bases fitting TRBD1. CDR3 region: CASSPGQAYGYTF. CDR3 in DNA: TGTGCCAGCAGTCCGGGACAGGCCTATGGCTACACCTTC.